The 9 T cell receptor beta chains below come from one sample, sequenced in a study of blood T cell repertoires in COVID-19 (dated by TCRdb to the early 2020s). Libraries were made using the immunoSEQ multiplex PCR assay. TCRdb limited this immuneACCESS table to in-frame rearrangements with V and J called. A share of clones is missing; checked studies link under half to unresolved V genes, and the rest is unexplained. Across this sample there are some 97,000 clones, with 85% seen only once. Together, the top ten hold over 10% of the sample. Sequenced input: peripheral blood. The receptors shown here come from a human donor in a cohort sampled during active COVID-19.

The chain combines TRBV9 with TRBJ2-3; 9 nucleotides match TRBD2. Germline V gives CDR1 SGDLS, CDR2 YYNGEE. With V trimmed by 1 base and J by 4 bases, 4 bases remained unmatched. CDR3 length: 15 residues. Here the CDR3 DNA reads TGTGCCAGCAGCGTACAGGCGGGAGGGGCAGATACGCAGTATTTT. It codes for CASSVQAGGADTQYF.

This CDR3 is CASSRGGVGEQYF. The CDR3 region has the DNA TGTGCCAGCAGTAGGGGGGGAGTGGGAGAGCAGTACTTC. The V call is TRBV6-5, the J call TRBJ2-7; D possibly corresponds to TRBD2 (7 bases). Trimming cost V 5 bases and J 7 bases, with 15 bases left between them. CDR1 and CDR2 (germline): MNHEY, SVGAGI. There are 13 residues in the CDR3.

In nucleotides, the CDR3 is TGTGCCAGCGGAAGTAGGACGGGAGTCTCCACAGATACGCAGTATTTT. This translates into CASGSRTGVSTDTQYF. The chain joins TRBV7-9 to TRBJ2-3, with D perhaps matching TRBD2 (6 bases). The V end lost 8 bases, the J end lost 2 bases, and 20 bases lay between the germline ends. The germline V gene encodes CDR1 SEHNR and CDR2 FQNEAQ (reference sequence). This CDR3 is built from 16 residues.

The rearrangement joins TRBV7-8 to TRBJ2-3; TRBD2 aligns across 12 bases. CDR1 is SGHVS and CDR2 is FQNEAQ in the germline V gene. This CDR3 spans 19 amino acids. With 4 bases clipped from V and 7 bases from J, the junction kept 18 bases outside the gene matches. CDR3 region: CASSYGGQTSGGFTNTQYF. CDR3 in DNA: TGTGCCAGCAGCTACGGAGGCCAAACTAGCGGGGGGTTCACTAATACGCAGTATTTT.

This clone came up a few times. The chain couples TRBV5-1 to TRBJ2-7; the D gene is possibly TRBD2 (5 bases). This CDR3 region has 17 residues. CDR1 SGHRS and CDR2 YFSETQ come from the germline V gene. Trimming removed 2 bases from V and 1 base from J, with 19 bases in between. DNA of the CDR3: TGCGCCAGCAGCTTTTATAGTCGGGAAGAGCTTTCCTACGAGCAGTACTTC. Translation: CASSFYSREELSYEQYF.

V and J are TRBV28 and TRBJ1-4; weak D call: TRBD1 (5 bases). In germline, CDR1 is MDHEN, CDR2 SYDVKM. The V end lost 7 bases, the J end lost 4 bases, and 16 bases lay between the germline ends. The CDR3 covers 15 residues. CDR3: CASTWGAANNEKLFF. CDR3 DNA: TGTGCCAGCACGTGGGGCGCAGCGAATAATGAAAAACTGTTTTTT.

This clone was picked up one time. The chain links TRBV9 to TRBJ2-3; 7 positions agree with TRBD2. The CDR3 contains 14 residues. Trimming at V came to 0 bases and at J to 4 bases, leaving 2 bases not matched to a gene. Germline V lookup: CDR1 SGDLS, CDR2 YYNGEE. The CDR3 sequence is CASSVGAGPDTQYF. The CDR3 nucleotides read TGTGCCAGCAGCGTAGGAGCGGGGCCAGATACGCAGTATTTT.

This clone was seen once. This sequence joins TRBV19 and TRBJ2-1, with no clear D. This CDR3 is built from 15 residues. Per germline, CDR1 LNHDA and CDR2 SQIVND (reference sequence). V was pared by 2 bases and J by 0 bases, with 8 bases between. The DNA of the CDR3 is TGTGCCAGTAGTATACTCGAGAGCTCCTACAATGAGCAGTTCTTC. It translates to CASSILESSYNEQFF.

This chain joins TRBV9 and TRBJ2-7; D gene uncertain. This CDR3 is built from 12 residues. Between the trimmed V and J ends, which lost 4 bases and 2 bases, there was a span of 7 bases. Germline V gene lookup returns CDR1 SGDLS and CDR2 YYNGEE. This CDR3 reads CASSPSAYEQYF. The CDR3 coding sequence is TGTGCCAGCAGCCCGAGCGCCTACGAGCAGTACTTC.